This T cell receptor beta chain came from a study of blood T cell repertoires in COVID-19. Per the germline V gene, CDR1 is SEHNR and CDR2 is FQNEAQ (reference sequence). The germline V and J ends were trimmed by 5 bases and 2 bases, with 19 bases remaining between them. The CDR3 contains 16 residues. The assay was immunoSEQ multiplex PCR, and TCRdb's table has in-frame clones only and misses some. The sample has around 400,000 clones; about 87% are singletons. The TCR originated in a woman in her 30s with COVID-19, enrolled during active disease. The V and J genes are TRBV7-9 and TRBJ2-7, with D possibly being TRBD2 (5 bases). The sequencing input was peripheral blood. The DNA for the CDR3 is TGTGCCAGCAGCGACGGAGGAGCTGCCCGTACCTACGAGCAGTACTTC. Protein product: CASSDGGAARTYEQYF.